The TCR beta chain described here comes from a study of blood T cell repertoires in COVID-19. Study summary: Nucleic acid was either cDNA or gDNA, and it came from T cells, B-cell-depleted T cells, or PBMCs.

How the authors handled the data: From reference gene primer amplification, estimates of nucleated cell counts were derived. Using immunoSEQ multiplex PCR, the repertoire was profiled, and TCRdb retains in-frame clones only, with some absent. V and J calls and clone size come straight from that table; D and trimming were deduced from the DNA. Of about 180,000 clones listed, roughly nine tenths are singletons. Sequenced: PBMCs or T cells enriched from blood (not recorded which). This receptor was identified in a human donor with acute COVID-19. The donor label of this sample is uncertain.

In nucleotides, the CDR3 is TGTGCCAGCAGCTTGGCCGACTCAGATACGCAGTATTTT. Its protein product is CASSLADSDTQYF. The rearrangement uses TRBV5-4 and TRBJ2-3; D uncertain. This CDR3 is 13 amino acids long. V was pared by 0 bases and J by 4 bases, with 6 bases between. Germline values: CDR1 SGHNT, CDR2 YYREEE (reference sequence).